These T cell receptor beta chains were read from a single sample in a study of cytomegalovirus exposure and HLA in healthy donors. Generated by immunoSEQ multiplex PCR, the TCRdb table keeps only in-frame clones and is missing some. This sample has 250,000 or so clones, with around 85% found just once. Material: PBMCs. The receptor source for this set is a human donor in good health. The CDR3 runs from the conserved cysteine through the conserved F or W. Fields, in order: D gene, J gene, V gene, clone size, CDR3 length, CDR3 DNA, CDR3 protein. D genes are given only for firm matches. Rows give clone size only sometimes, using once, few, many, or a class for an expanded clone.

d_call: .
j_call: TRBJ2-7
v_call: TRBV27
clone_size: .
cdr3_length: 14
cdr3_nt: TGTGCCAGCAGTTTAGTCGGGGGAACCTACGAGCAGTACTTC
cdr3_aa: CASSLVGGTYEQYF

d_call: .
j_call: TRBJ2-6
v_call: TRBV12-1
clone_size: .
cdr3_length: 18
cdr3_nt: TGTGCCAGCAGCTTTCGTGTCGCAGTCCCTTCTGGGGCCAACGTCCTGACTTTC
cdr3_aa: CASSFRVAVPSGANVLTF

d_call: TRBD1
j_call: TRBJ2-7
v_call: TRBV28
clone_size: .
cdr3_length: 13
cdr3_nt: TGTGCCATCCCGGGACAGGGCTTCTACGAGCAGTACTTC
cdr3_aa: CAIPGQGFYEQYF

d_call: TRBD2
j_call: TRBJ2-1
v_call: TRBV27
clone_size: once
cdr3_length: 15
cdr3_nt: TGTGCCAGCACCCCTAGCGGGAGCTCCTACAATGAGCAGTTCTTC
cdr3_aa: CASTPSGSSYNEQFF

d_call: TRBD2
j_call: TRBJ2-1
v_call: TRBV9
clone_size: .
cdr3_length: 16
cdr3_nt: TGTGCCAGCAGCGTATTGGGGGGAGGGAATTCAGGAGAGCAGTTCTTC
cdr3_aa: CASSVLGGGNSGEQFF

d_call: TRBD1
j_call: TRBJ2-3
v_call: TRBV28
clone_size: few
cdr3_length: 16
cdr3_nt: TGTGCCAGCAGTTCACACGCGGGACAGGACACAGATACGCAGTATTTT
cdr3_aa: CASSSHAGQDTDTQYF

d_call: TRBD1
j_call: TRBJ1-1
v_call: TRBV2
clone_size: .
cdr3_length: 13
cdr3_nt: TGTGCCAGCGAGGGACAGGGGAACACTGAAGCTTTCTTT
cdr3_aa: CASEGQGNTEAFF

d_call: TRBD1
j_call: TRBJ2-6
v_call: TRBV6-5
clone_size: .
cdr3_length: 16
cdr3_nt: TGTGCCAGCAGTTCGGACAGGGGGTACGGGGCCAACGTCCTGACTTTC
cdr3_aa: CASSSDRGYGANVLTF

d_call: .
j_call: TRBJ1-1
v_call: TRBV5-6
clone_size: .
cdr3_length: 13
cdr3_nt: TGTGCCAGCAGCTTGCGGGGGAGTACTGAAGCTTTCTTT
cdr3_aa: CASSLRGSTEAFF

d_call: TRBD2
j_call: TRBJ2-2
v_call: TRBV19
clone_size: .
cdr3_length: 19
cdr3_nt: TGTGCCAGTAGTATTTTTGGACTAGCGGGAGACCCCGGCACCGGGGAGCTGTTTTTT
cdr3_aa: CASSIFGLAGDPGTGELFF

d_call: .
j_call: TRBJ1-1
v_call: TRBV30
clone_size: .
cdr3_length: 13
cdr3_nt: TGTGCCTGGAGTGTACAGGGAAACACTGAAGCTTTCTTT
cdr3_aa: CAWSVQGNTEAFF

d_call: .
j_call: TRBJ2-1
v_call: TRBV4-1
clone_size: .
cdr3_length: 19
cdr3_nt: TGCGCCAGCAGCCCCGGGCTTCGCGGGCCTTCGCAGCCCTACAATGAGCAGTTCTTC
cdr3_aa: CASSPGLRGPSQPYNEQFF

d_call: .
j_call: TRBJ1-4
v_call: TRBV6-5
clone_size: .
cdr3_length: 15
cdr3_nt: TGTGCCAGCAGTCAGCAGGTTGCAACTAATGAAAAACTGTTTTTT
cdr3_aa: CASSQQVATNEKLFF

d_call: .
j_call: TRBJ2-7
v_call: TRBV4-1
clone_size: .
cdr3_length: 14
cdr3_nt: TGCGCCAGCAGCCAAGTCAGGGTAGGGGCCGAGCAGTACTTC
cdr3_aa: CASSQVRVGAEQYF

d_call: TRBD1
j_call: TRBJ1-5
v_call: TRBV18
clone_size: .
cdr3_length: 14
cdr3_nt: TGTGCCAGCTCCTCGGACAGGGCCAATCAGCCCCAGCATTTT
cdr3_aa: CASSSDRANQPQHF

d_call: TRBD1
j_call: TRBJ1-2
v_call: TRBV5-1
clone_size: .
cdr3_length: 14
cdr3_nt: TGCGCCAGCAGCGGGGGGACAGGGAGCTATGGCTACACCTTC
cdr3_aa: CASSGGTGSYGYTF

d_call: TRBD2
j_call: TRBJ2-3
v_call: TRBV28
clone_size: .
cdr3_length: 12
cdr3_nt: TGTGCAGGTAGCGGGAGCACAGATACGCAGTATTTT
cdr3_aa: CAGSGSTDTQYF

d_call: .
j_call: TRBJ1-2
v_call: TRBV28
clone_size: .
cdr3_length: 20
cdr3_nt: TGTGCCAGCTATCGGGGGGCCTTAGGGTGGGGGAGAGCGTCCTCTATGGGCTACACCTTC
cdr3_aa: CASYRGALGWGRASSMGYTF